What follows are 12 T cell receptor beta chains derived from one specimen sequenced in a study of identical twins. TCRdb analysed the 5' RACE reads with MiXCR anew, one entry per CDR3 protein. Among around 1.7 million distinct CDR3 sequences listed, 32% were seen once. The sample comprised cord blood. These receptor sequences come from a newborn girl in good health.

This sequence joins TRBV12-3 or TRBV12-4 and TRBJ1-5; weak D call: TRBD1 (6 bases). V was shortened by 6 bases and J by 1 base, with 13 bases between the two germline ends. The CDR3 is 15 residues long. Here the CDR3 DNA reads TGTGCCAGCAGGATACAGGGAACGAGCAATCAGCCCCAGCATTTT. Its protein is CASRIQGTSNQPQHF.

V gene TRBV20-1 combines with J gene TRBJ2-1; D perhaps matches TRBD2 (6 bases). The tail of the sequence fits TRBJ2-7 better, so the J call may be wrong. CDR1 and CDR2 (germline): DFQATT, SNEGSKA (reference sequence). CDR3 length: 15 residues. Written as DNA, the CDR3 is TGCAGTGCTAGTCTCGCCGGGGGAAGTTCCTACGAGCAGTACTTC. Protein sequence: CSASLAGGSSYEQYF.

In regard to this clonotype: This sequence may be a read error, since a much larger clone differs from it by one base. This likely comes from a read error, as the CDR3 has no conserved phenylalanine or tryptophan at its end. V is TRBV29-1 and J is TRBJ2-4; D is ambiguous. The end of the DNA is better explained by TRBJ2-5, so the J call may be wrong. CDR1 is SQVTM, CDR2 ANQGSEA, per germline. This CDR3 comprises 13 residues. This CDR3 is CSVVRRLQETQYV. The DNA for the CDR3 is TGCAGCGTTGTTCGCAGGCTACAAGAGACCCAGTACGTC.

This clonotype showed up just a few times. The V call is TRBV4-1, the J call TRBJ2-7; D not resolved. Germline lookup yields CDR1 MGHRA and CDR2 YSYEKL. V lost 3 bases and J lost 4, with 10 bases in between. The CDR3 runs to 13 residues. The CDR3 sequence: CASSHQDGYEQYF. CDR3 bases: TGCGCCAGCAGCCACCAGGACGGGTACGAGCAGTACTTC.

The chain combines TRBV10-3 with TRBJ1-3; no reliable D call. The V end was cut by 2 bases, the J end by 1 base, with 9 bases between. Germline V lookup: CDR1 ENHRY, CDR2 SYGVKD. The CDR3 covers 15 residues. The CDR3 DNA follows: TGTGCCATCAGTGAGGGACCTTCGTCTGGAAACACCATATATTTT. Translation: CAISEGPSSGNTIYF.

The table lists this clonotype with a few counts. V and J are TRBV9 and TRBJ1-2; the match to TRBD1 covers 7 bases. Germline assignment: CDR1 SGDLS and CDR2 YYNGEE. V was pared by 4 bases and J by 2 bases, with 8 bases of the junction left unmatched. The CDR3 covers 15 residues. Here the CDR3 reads CASSIQGFSNYGYTF. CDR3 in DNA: TGTGCCAGCAGCATACAGGGGTTTTCCAACTATGGCTACACCTTC.

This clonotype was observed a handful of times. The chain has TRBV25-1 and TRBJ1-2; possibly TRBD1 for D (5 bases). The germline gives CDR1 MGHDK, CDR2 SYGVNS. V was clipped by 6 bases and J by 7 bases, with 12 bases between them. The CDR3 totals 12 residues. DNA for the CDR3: TGTGCCAGCAGGGGGGGATTTGGTGGCTACACCTTC. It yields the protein CASRGGFGGYTF.

CDR3 in DNA: TGTGCCAGCAGCTTAGGGGCCCTCTGGGAGCAGTACTTC. Protein product: CASSLGALWEQYF. The V call is TRBV7-9, the J call TRBJ2-7, with D unclear. This CDR3 contains 13 residues. Germline-derived CDR1 and CDR2 are SEHNR and FQNEAQ (reference sequence). V lost 1 base, J lost 7 bases, and 11 bases lay in between.

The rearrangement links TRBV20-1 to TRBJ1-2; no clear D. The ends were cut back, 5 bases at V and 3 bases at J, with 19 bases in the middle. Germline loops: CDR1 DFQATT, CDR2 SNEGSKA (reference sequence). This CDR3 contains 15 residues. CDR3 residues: CSARAVGTSYYGYTF. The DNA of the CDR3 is TGCAGTGCTCGGGCTGTGGGCACGTCTTACTATGGCTACACCTTC.

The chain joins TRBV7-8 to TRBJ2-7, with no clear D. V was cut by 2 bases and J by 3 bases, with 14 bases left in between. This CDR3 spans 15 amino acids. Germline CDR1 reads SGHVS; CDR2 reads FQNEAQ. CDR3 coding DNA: TGTGCCAGCAGCTTAAGCCCGCTACTACACTACGAGCAGTACTTC. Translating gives CASSLSPLLHYEQYF.

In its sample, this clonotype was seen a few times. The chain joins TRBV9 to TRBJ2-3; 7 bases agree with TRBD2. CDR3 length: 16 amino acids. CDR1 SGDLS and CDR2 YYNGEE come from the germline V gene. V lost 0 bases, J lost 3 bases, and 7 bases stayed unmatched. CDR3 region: CASSVANLAATDTQYF. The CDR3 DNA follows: TGTGCCAGCAGCGTAGCGAACCTAGCGGCAACAGATACGCAGTATTTT.

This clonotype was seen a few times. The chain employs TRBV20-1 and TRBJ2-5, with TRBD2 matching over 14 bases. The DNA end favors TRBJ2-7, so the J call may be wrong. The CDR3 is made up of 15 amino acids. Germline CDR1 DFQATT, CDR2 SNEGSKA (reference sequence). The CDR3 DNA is TGCAGTGCTAGGAGGACTAGCGGGAGGTTCAACGAGCAGTACTTC. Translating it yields CSARRTSGRFNEQYF.